Listed here is a single TCR beta chain. The data were taken from a study of shared clonotypes between healthy human individuals. Per germline, CDR1 LNHDA and CDR2 SQIVND (reference sequence). Germline trimming cut 5 bases from V and 9 bases from J; bases unmatched to any gene: 10. The CDR3 sequence is 15 residues long. Donors were healthy HIV-negative adults without recently reported acute infections or vaccinations. Adult Caucasians living in Nashville, Tennessee made up all of the donors. Sequencing was performed with immunoSEQ multiplex PCR; in TCRdb, only in-frame clones are kept and a portion is missing. The table records millions of clones, roughly 92% of them present only once.

The sequence derives from a man younger than 35 in good health. Sequenced sample: naive CD4+ T cells sorted from blood. The subset: CD45RA+ positively selected. The V gene is TRBV19, the J gene TRBJ1-4, with TRBD1 matching over 9 bases. The CDR3 nucleotides are TGTGCCAGTAGTCTCCGGACAGGGGATAGAAAAAAACTGTTTTTT. The encoded protein is CASSLRTGDRKKLFF.